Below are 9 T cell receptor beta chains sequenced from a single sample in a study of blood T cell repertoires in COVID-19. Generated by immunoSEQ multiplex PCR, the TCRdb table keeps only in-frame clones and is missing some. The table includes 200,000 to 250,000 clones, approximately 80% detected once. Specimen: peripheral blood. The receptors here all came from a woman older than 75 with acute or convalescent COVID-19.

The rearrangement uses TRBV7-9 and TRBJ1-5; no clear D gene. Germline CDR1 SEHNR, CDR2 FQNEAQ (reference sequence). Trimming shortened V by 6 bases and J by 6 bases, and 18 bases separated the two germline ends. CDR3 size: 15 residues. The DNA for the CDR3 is TGTGCCAGCAGTTTTGCCGGGGATTTGGGTCAGCCCCAGCATTTT. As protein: CASSFAGDLGQPQHF.

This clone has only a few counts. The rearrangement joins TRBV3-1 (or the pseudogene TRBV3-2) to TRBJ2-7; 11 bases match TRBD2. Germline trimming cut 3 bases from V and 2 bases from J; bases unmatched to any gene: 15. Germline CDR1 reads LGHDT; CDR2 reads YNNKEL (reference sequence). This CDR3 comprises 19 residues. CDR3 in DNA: TGTGCCAGCAGCCATGTGAGAGTAGCGGGGGGGCTCATCCCCTACGAGCAGTACTTC. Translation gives CASSHVRVAGGLIPYEQYF.

The CDR3 DNA sequence: TGTGCCATCAGTGAGGCAGGGCTAATTAACACTGAAGCTTTCTTT. This codes for CAISEAGLINTEAFF. The chain joins TRBV10-3 to TRBJ1-1; TRBD1 might be the D (5 bases). V was trimmed by 2 bases and J by 2 bases, leaving 12 bases between them. The germline CDR1 and CDR2 sequences are ENHRY and SYGVKD. CDR3 size: 15 residues.

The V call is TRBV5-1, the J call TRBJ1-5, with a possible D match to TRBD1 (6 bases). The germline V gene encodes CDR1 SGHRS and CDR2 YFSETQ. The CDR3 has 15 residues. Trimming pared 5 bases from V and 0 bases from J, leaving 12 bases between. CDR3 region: CASSPGTNSNQPQHF. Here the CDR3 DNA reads TGCGCCAGCAGTCCCGGGACAAATAGCAATCAGCCCCAGCATTTT.

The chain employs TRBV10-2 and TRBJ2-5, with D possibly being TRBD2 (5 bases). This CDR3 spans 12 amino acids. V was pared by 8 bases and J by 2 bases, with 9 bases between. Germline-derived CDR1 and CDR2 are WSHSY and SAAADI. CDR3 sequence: CASRRYQETQYF. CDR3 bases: TGCGCCAGCCGGAGGTATCAAGAGACCCAGTACTTC.

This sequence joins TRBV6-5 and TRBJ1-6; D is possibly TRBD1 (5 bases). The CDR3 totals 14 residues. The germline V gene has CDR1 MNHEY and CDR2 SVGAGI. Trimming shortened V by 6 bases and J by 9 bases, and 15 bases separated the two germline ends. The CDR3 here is CASRDIARGSPLHF. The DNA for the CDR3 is TGTGCCAGCAGGGACATCGCGCGGGGTTCACCCCTCCACTTT.

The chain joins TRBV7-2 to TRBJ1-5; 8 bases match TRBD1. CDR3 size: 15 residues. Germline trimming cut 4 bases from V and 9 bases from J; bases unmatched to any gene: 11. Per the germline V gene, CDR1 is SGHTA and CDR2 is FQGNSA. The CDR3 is CASSYSGQAAGPQHF. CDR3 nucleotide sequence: TGTGCCAGCAGCTACTCGGGACAGGCCGCTGGGCCCCAGCATTTT.

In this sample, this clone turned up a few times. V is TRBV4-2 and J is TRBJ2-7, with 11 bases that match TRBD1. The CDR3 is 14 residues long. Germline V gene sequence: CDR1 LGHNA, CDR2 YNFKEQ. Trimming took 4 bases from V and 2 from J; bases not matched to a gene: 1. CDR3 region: CASSLGQGAYEQYF. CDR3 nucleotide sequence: TGTGCCAGCAGCCTGGGACAGGGGGCCTACGAGCAGTACTTC.

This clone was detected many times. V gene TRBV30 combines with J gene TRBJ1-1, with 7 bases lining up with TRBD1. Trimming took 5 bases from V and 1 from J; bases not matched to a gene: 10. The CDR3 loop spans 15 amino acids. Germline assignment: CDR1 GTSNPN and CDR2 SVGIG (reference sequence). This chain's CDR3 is CAWRRQGLENTEAFF. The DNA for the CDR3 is TGTGCCTGGCGGAGACAGGGACTTGAGAACACTGAAGCTTTCTTT.